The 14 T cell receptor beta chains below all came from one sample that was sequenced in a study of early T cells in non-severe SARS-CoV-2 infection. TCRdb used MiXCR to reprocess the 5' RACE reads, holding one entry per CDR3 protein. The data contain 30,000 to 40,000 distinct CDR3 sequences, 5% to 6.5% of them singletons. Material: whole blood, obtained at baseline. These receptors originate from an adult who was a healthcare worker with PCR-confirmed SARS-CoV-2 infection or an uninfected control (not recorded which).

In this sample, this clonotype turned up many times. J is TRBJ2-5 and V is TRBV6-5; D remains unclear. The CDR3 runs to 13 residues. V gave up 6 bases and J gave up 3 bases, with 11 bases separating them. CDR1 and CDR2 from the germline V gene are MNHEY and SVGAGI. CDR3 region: CASRPWGKETQYF. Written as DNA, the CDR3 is TGTGCCAGCAGGCCCTGGGGAAAAGAGACCCAGTACTTC.

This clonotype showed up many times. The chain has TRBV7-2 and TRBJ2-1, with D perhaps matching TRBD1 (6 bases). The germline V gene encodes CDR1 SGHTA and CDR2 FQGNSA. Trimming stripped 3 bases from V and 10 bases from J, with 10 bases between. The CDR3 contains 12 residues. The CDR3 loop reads CASSFDRREQFF. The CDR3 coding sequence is TGTGCCAGCAGCTTTGACAGGCGCGAGCAGTTCTTC. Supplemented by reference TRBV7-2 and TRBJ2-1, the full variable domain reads GAGVSQSPSNKVTEKGKDVELRCDPISGHTALYWYRQSLGQGLEFLIYFQGNSAPDKSGLPSDRFSAERTGGSVSTLTIQRTQQEDSAVYLCASSFDRREQFFGPGTRLTVL.

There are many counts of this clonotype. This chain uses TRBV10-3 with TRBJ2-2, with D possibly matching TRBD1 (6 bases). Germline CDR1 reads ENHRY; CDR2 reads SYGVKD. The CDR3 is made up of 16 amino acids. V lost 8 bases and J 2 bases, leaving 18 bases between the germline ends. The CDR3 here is CAISPSGTPNTGELFF. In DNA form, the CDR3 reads TGTGCCATCTCCCCATCCGGGACACCAAACACCGGGGAGCTGTTTTTT.

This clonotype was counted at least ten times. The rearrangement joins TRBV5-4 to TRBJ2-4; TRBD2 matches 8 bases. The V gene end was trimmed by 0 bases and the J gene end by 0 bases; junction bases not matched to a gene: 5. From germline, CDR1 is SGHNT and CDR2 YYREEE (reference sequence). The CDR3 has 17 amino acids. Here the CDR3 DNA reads TGTGCCAGCAGCTTGGGTTCGGGAGGGCCAGCCAAAAACATTCAGTACTTC. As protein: CASSLGSGGPAKNIQYF.

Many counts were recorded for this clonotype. The CDR3 DNA follows: TGCGCCAGCAGCTTGGGACTAGCGGGAGCCTATGAGCAGTTCTTC. This gives the protein CASSLGLAGAYEQFF. This chain links TRBV5-1 with TRBJ2-1, with 12 bases lining up with TRBD2. The J segment lost 8 bases and the V segment lost 0 bases, leaving 3 bases of the junction unmatched. CDR3 size: 15 residues. Germline V gene sequence: CDR1 SGHRS, CDR2 YFSETQ.

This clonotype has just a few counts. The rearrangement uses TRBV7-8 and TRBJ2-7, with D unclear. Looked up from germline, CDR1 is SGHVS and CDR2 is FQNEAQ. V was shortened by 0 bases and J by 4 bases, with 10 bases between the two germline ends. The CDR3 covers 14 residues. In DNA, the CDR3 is TGTGCCAGCAGCTTAGCGCTAAAGGATTACGAGCAGTACGTC. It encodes CASSLALKDYEQYV.

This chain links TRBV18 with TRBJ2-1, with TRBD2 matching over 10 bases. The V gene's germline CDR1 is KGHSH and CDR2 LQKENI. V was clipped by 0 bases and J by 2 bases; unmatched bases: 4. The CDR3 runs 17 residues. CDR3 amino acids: CASSPPTSGTAYNEQFF. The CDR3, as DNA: TGTGCCAGCTCACCACCAACTAGCGGGACCGCCTACAATGAGCAGTTCTTC.

CDR3: CSAPGATGELFF. The CDR3 nucleotides are TGCAGTGCCCCCGGCGCCACCGGGGAGCTGTTTTTT. The chain is built from TRBV20-1 and TRBJ2-2; D gene ambiguous. Germline V CDR1 and CDR2: DFQATT, SNEGSKA (reference sequence). V lost 6 bases, J lost 4 bases, and 9 bases lay in between. The CDR3 sequence is 12 residues long.

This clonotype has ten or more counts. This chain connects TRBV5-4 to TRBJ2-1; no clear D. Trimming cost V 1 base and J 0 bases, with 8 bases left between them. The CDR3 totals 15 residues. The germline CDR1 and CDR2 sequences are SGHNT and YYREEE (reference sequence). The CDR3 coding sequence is TGTGCCAGCAGCTTGCCCGGGTTCTCCTACAATGAGCAGTTCTTC. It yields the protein CASSLPGFSYNEQFF.

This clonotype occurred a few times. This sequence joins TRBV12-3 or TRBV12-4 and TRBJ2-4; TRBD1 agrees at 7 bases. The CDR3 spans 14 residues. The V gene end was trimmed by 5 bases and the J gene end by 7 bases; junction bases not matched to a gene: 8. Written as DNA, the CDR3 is TGTGCCAGCAGTCGAACAGGGGATAGGAACATTCAGTACTTC. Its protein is CASSRTGDRNIQYF.

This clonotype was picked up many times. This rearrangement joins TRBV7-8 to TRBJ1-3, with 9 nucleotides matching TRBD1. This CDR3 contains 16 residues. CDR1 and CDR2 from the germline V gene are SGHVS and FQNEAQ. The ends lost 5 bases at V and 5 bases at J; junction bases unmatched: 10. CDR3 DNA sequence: TGTGCCAGCAGCCCCCGGGACAGGGAAATTAGAAACACCATATATTTT. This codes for CASSPRDREIRNTIYF.

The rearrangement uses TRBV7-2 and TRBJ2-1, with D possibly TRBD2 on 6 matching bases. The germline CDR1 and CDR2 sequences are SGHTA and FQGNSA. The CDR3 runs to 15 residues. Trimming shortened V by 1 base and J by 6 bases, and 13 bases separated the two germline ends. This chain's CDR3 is CASSLGRERRNEQFF. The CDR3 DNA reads TGTGCCAGCAGCTTAGGGAGGGAGAGGCGCAATGAGCAGTTCTTC.

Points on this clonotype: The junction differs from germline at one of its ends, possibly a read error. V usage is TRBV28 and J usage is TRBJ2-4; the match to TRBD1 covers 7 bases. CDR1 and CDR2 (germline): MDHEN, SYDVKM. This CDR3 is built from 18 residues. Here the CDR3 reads CVSSFPSTGTEDRHIQYF. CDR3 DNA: TGTGTCAGCAGTTTTCCCTCTACCGGGACGGAGGACAGGCACATTCAGTACTTC.

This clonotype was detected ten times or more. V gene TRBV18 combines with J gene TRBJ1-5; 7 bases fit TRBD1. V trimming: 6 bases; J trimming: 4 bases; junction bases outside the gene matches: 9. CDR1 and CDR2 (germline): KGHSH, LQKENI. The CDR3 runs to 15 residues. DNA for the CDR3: TGTGCCAGCTCGGCCGGGACAGCGCCGAATCAGCCCCAGCATTTT. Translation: CASSAGTAPNQPQHF.